This section outlines one T cell receptor beta chain sequence together with its context. Its recognized antigen is unknown. Qualities for individual bases were not recorded, and no much larger clone is one base off. The sample comes from a study of blood T cells in healthy people across ages (dated by TCRdb to between 2015 and 2017). For context, the study as a whole: In model experiments, template switching captured roughly one uniquely barcoded TCR beta cDNA molecule for every two T cells. Age-related changes in TCR beta repertoire diversity were measured in the study by deep sequencing normalized with unique cDNA molecular identifiers. Donors were grouped into four age groups: young (average 16 years), middle-aged (roughly 38), aged (around 60) and long-lived (about 90). To avoid experimental bias, donors of different ages were randomly spread across the sequencing lanes. Two additional independent replicas of 1 million unique cDNA reads from the same blood draw were analyzed for two donors (one aged 18 to 30 and one aged 80 or older).

Library preparation employed 5' RACE. The run used an Illumina HiSeq 2500. The second PCR ran for roughly 7 to 12 cycles and used a J-beta primer mix along with a sample-barcoded 5' primer. Each TCR beta cDNA molecule received a unique molecular identifier from a template-switch 5' adaptor carrying 12 random nucleotides. At least 2.5 million CDR3-containing paired-end reads were obtained from each sample. The Mint cDNA synthesis kit, primed by a TRBC-specific oligonucleotide, was used to synthesize first-strand cDNA from all RNA. After uracil-DNA glycosylase treatment, a first 18-cycle PCR used universal primers M1SS and BC2_uni_R on all cDNA. The paper's data handling went like this. Normalization of each sample was performed by random selection of 1 million high-quality reads, each carrying a distinct molecular identifier. Reads with shared molecular identifiers were discarded instead of being binned into consensus sequences. CDR3 identification, clonotype clustering and error correction used MiTCR with a Q25 quality threshold and the strictest error-elimination algorithm. A nonparametric unseen species model using Euler transformation provided a lower-bound estimate of total TCR beta diversity. In-frame beta chains were kept once TCRdb had trimmed the public reads at Q25 with fastp and called clones with MiXCR. Identical CDR3 protein sequences are pooled into one entry, listed with their most common genes and DNA. What appears here as the V and J calls and clone size reflects TCRdb's work, not the paper's. A total of about 900,000 distinct CDR3 sequences appear in this sample, about 48% of them only once. Of the sample, over 10% is held by the ten largest clones.

CDR1 and CDR2, per the germline V gene, are SGHRS and YFSETQ. The CDR3 runs 16 residues from the cysteine to the phenylalanine. This entry keeps only the CDR3 DNA: 48 bases, framed from base 1. The V end gives up 5 bases and the J end 4 bases, leaving 13 bases in the junction not matched to a gene. Donors were under 40 systemically healthy Caucasian individuals from Russia aged roughly 6 to 90 years. Each donor gave ten milliliters of peripheral blood, collected into EDTA-treated Vacutainer tubes. Ficoll-Paque density-gradient centrifugation was used to isolate PBMCs, with at least 6 million per sample. Trizol reagent was used to extract total RNA from the PBMCs, yielding at least 6 micrograms per sample. For every donor, flow cytometry on a PBMC aliquot measured the percentage of naive CD45RAhigh/CD27high T cells. The paper's findings and limits, for the study overall: Conclusive comparison of naive and antigen-experienced compartments was prevented by the profiling of bulk unsorted PBMCs. There was a strong correlation between observed TCR beta diversity and the percentage of naive T cells measured by flow cytometry. Estimates of total diversity based on one million sequenced T cells were considered lower bounds and underestimates. Because the CMV infection status of the donors was unknown, age-related changes in expanded clonotypes may potentially have been confounded. Observed TCR beta diversity per million T cells fell roughly linearly with age, and a significant reduction was already apparent by age roughly 41. Compared with the aged group, the long-lived group had more naive CD4+ T cells, fewer expanded clones and increased TCR diversity, a pattern suggesting age selection.

This sequence originates from a man aged 30-40 years in good health. The chain joins TRBV5-1 to TRBJ2-5, with 8 bases matching TRBD1. The sample consisted of blood. The CDR3 protein: CASRPGTGFGLETQYF. The DNA sequence follows: TGCGCCAGCAGGCCCGGGACAGGTTTCGGTTTAGAGACCCAGTACTTC.